This section outlines one T cell receptor (beta chain) sequence together with its context. Trimming shortened V by 0 bases and J by 2 bases, and 8 bases separated the two germline ends. CDR1 SGHNT and CDR2 YYREEE come from the germline V gene (reference sequence). The CDR3 covers 14 residues. These data are taken from a study of blood T cell repertoires in COVID-19. Using immunoSEQ multiplex PCR, the repertoire was profiled, and TCRdb retains in-frame clones only, with some absent. The data hold hundreds of thousands of clones, with more than 80% observed a single time. Sequencing was carried out using peripheral blood. V gene TRBV5-4 combines with J gene TRBJ1-1; D perhaps matches TRBD1 (5 bases). The TCR originated in a woman under 30 with acute or convalescent COVID-19. This CDR3 reads CASSLVGANTEAFF. CDR3 sequence (DNA): TGTGCCAGCAGCTTGGTTGGGGCTAACACTGAAGCTTTCTTT.